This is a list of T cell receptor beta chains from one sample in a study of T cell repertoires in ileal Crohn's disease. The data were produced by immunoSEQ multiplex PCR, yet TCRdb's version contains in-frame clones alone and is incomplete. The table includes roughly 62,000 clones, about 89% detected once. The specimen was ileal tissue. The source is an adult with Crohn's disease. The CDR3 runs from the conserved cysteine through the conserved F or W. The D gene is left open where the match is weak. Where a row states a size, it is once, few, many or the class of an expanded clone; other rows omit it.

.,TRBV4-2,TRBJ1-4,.,CASSQDSLTNEKLFF,TGTGCCAGCAGCCAAGATTCCCTAACTAATGAAAAACTGTTTTTT
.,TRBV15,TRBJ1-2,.,CATSRDLGERDYGYTF,TGTGCCACCAGCAGAGATCTTGGGGAGAGGGACTATGGCTACACCTTC
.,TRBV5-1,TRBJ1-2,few,CASSSSPRDYGYTF,TGCGCCAGCAGCTCTTCGCCGAGGGACTATGGCTACACCTTC
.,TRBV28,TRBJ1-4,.,CASSYRRGFYDEKLFF,TGTGCCAGCAGTTATCGCCGGGGGTTTTACGATGAAAAACTGTTTTTT
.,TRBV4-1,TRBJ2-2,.,CASRTGNTGELFF,TGCGCCAGCAGGACAGGAAACACCGGGGAGCTGTTTTTT
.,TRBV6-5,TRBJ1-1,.,CASSYVAPGTEAFF,TGTGCCAGCAGTTACGTCGCGCCAGGCACTGAAGCTTTCTTT
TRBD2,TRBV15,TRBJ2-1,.,CATHAASGNYNEQFF,TGTGCCACACACGCCGCTAGCGGGAACTACAATGAGCAGTTCTTC
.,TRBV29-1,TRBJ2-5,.,CSVVGWEYQETQYF,TGCAGCGTTGTGGGCTGGGAGTACCAAGAGACCCAGTACTTC
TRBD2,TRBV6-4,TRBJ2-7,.,CASSDGLAVHEQYF,TGTGCCAGCAGTGATGGACTAGCGGTTCACGAGCAGTACTTC
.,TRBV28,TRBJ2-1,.,CASSLDREVGNEQFF,TGTGCCAGCAGTTTAGACAGGGAGGTGGGGAATGAGCAGTTCTTC
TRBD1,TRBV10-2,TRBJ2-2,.,CASSEDVRTGANTGELFF,TGCGCCAGCAGTGAAGATGTCCGGACAGGGGCGAACACCGGGGAGCTGTTTTTT
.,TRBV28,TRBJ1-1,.,CASSSLVDSLNTEAFF,TGTGCCAGCAGTTCTTTGGTTGACAGCTTGAACACTGAAGCTTTCTTT
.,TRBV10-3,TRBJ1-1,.,CAIMDRGNTEAFF,TGTGCCATCATGGACAGAGGGAACACTGAAGCTTTCTTT
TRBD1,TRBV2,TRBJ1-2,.,CASEGQGQARGYTF,TGTGCCAGCGAGGGACAAGGACAGGCAAGAGGCTACACCTTC
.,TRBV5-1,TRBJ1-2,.,CASSSSGLGGEGYTF,TGCGCCAGCAGCAGTTCGGGTTTGGGAGGGGAAGGCTACACCTTC
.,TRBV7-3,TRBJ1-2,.,CASRVGGREKYYGYTF,TGTGCCAGCAGAGTAGGAGGGCGGGAGAAATACTATGGCTACACCTTC
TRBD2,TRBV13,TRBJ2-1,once,CASSLWTSGNNEQFF,TGTGCCAGCAGCTTGTGGACTAGCGGAAACAATGAGCAGTTCTTC
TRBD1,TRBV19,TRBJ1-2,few,CASGTGGDYTF,TGTGCCAGTGGGACAGGGGGTGACTACACCTTC
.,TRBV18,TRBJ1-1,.,CASSADRATEAFF,TGTGCCAGCTCAGCCGACAGAGCCACTGAAGCTTTCTTT
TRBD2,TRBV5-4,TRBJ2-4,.,CASSGTTSGRSIAKNIQYF,TGTGCCAGCAGCGGAACGACTAGCGGGAGGTCCATAGCCAAAAACATTCAGTACTTC
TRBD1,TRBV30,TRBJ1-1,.,CAWSNRGTEAFF,TGTGCCTGGAGTAACAGGGGGACTGAAGCTTTCTTT
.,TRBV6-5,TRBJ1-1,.,CASSWESGSEAFF,TGTGCCAGCAGTTGGGAGTCTGGGTCTGAAGCTTTCTTT
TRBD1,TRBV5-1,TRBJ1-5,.,CASSLEGQGNQPQHF,TGCGCCAGCAGCTTGGAAGGACAGGGAAATCAGCCCCAGCATTTT
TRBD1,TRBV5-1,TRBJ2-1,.,CASSLERPGGREQFF,TGCGCCAGCAGCTTGGAAAGACCAGGGGGCCGGGAGCAGTTCTTC
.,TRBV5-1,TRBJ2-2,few,CASSSSNTGELFF,TGCGCCAGCAGTAGCTCGAACACCGGGGAGCTGTTTTTT
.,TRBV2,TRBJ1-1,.,CASSEIWAEAFF,TGTGCCAGCAGTGAAATCTGGGCTGAGGCTTTCTTT
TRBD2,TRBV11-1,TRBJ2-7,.,CASSSHYRTSGAYEQYF,TGTGCCAGCAGCTCGCATTATCGGACTAGCGGAGCCTACGAGCAGTACTTC
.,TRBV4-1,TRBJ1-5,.,CASSPGRAAGGQPQHF,TGCGCCAGCAGCCCAGGCCGAGCAGCAGGAGGGCAGCCCCAGCATTTT
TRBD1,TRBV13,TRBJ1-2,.,CASSTGQGAGGYTF,TGTGCCAGCAGCACCGGACAGGGGGCAGGGGGCTACACCTTC
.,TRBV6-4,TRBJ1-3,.,CASSVESGRGNTIYF,TGTGCCAGCAGTGTCGAGTCAGGGAGGGGAAACACCATATATTTT
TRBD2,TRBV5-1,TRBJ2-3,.,CASSAELAGGFTSTDTQYF,TGCGCCAGCAGCGCAGAGCTAGCGGGAGGGTTCACTAGCACAGATACGCAGTATTTT
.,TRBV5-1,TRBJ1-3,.,CASSPRGYGQVLGNTIYF,TGCGCCAGCAGCCCTCGGGGGTATGGACAAGTCCTTGGAAACACCATATATTTT
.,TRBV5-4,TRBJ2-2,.,CASSFEVRGTGELFF,TGTGCCAGCAGCTTCGAGGTCAGGGGCACCGGGGAGCTGTTTTTT
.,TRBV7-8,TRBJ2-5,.,CASSLLRIQETQYF,TGTGCCAGCAGCTTATTGCGTATCCAAGAGACCCAGTACTTC
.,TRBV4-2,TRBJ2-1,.,CASSQGMRVEQFF,TGTGCCAGCAGCCAAGGGATGCGGGTTGAGCAGTTCTTC
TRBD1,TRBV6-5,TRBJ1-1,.,CASSLRGYTEAFF,TGTGCCAGCAGCCTCAGGGGGTACACTGAAGCTTTCTTT
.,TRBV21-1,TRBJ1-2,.,CASSKGSGGGYTF,TGTGCCAGCAGCAAGGGGTCAGGGGGTGGCTACACCTTC
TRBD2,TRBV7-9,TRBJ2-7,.,CASSPEEGLAGVRQYF,TGTGCCAGCAGCCCGGAAGAGGGACTAGCGGGAGTTCGGCAGTACTTC
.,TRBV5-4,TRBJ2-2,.,CASSSPTAYTGELFF,TGTGCCAGCAGCTCGCCGACAGCCTACACCGGGGAGCTGTTTTTT
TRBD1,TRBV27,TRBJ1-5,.,CASSLGQGGIWAQHF,TGTGCCAGCAGTTTAGGACAGGGAGGTATCTGGGCCCAGCATTTT
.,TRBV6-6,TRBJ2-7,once,CASRKGGSYEQYF,TGTGCCAGCAGAAAAGGGGGATCCTACGAGCAGTACTTC
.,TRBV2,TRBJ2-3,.,CASSQASSTDTQYF,TGTGCCAGCAGTCAGGCCTCTAGCACAGATACGCAGTATTTT
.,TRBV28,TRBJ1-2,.,CASGRQTDGYTF,TGTGCCAGCGGAAGACAAACCGACGGCTACACCTTC
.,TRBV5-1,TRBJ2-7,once,CASSLTASYEQYF,TGCGCCAGCAGCTTAACAGCTTCCTACGAGCAGTACTTC
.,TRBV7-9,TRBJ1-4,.,CASSLKAGPQANNEKLFF,TGTGCCAGCAGCTTAAAGGCGGGACCTCAGGCCAATAATGAAAAACTGTTTTTT
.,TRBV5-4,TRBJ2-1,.,CASSRGGLQGEEFF,TGTGCCAGCAGCCGAGGTGGCCTGCAGGGGGAGGAGTTCTTC
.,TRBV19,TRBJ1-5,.,CASSIGWTVNQPQHF,TGTGCCAGTAGTATAGGGTGGACAGTCAATCAGCCCCAGCATTTT
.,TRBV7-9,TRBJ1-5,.,CASSPRDIIWPQHF,TGTGCCAGCAGCCCCCGTGACATAATCTGGCCCCAGCATTTT
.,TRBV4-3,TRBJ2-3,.,CASSQDLTASLVDTQYF,TGCGCCAGCAGCCAAGATCTTACGGCTAGCTTGGTAGATACGCAGTATTTT
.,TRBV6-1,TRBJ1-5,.,CASSEKGVGQPQHF,TGTGCCAGCAGTGAAAAGGGGGTCGGGCAGCCCCAGCATTTT
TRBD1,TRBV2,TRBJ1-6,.,CARSNRDRTSPLHF,TGTGCCAGAAGTAACCGGGACAGGACTTCACCCCTCCACTTT
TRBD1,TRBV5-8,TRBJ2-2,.,CASRREAGQGYGELFF,TGTGCCAGCCGACGGGAGGCGGGACAGGGGTACGGGGAGCTGTTTTTT
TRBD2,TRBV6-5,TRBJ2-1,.,CASGGRTYNEQFF,TGTGCCAGCGGCGGGAGAACCTACAATGAGCAGTTCTTC
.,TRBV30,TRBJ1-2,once,CAWRRSRYGYTF,TGTGCCTGGAGACGCAGTCGCTATGGCTACACCTTC
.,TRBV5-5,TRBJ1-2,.,CASSLDGYGYTF,TGTGCCAGCAGCTTGGACGGGTATGGCTACACCTTC
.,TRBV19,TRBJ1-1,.,CASTKYREAFF,TGTGCCAGTACAAAATACAGGGAAGCTTTCTTT
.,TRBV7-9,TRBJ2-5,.,CASSLRRQFQETQYF,TGTGCCAGCAGCTTACGTCGACAGTTCCAAGAGACCCAGTACTTC
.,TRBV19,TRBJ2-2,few,CASSMLRQYTGELFF,TGTGCCAGTAGTATGCTGCGACAGTACACCGGGGAGCTGTTTTTT